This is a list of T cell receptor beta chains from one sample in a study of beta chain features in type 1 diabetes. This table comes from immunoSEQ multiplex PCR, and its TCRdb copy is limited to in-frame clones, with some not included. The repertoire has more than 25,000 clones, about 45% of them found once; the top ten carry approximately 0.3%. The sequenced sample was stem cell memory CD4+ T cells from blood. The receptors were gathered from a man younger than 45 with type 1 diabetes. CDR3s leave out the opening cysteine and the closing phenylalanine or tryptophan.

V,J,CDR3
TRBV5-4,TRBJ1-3,ASSVDSFGNTIY
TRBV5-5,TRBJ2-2,ASSGTGFSGELF
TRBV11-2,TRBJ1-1,ASSRQGGTEAF
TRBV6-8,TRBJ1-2,ARTGDYGYT
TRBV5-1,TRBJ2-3,ASSPPSTDTQY
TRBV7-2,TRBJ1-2,ASSPPGTRYGYT
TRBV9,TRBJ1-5,ASSVDGFYQPQH
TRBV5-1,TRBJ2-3,ASSRRVSGGTSTDTQY
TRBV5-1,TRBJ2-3,ASSFGSRGGGDTQY
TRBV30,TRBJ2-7,AWSSGARH
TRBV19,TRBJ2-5,ASSGWTEETQY